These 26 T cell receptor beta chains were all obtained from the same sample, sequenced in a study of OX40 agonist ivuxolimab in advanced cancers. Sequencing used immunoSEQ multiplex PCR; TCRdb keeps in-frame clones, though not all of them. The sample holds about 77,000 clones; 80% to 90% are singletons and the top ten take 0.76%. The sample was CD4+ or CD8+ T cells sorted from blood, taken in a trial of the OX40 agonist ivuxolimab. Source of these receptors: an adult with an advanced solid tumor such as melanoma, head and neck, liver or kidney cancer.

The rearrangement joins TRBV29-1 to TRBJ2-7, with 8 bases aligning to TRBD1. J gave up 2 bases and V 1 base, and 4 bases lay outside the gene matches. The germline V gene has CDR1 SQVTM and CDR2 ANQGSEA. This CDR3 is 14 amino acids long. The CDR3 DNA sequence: TGCAGCGTTGAAGGCGGACAGGGTCCCTACGAGCAGTACTTC. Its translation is CSVEGGQGPYEQYF.

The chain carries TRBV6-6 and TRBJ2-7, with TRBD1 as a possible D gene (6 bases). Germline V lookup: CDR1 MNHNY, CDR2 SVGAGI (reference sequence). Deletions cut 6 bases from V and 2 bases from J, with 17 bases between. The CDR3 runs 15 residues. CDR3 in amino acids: CASSKGVAITYEQYF. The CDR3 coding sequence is TGTGCCAGCAGCAAGGGGGTGGCTATAACCTACGAGCAGTACTTC.

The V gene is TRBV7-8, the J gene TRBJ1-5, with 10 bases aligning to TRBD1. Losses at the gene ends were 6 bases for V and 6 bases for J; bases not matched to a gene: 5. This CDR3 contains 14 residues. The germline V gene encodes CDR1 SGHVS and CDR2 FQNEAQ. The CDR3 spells CASSWDRGGQPQHF. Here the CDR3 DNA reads TGTGCCAGCAGTTGGGACAGGGGCGGTCAGCCCCAGCATTTT.

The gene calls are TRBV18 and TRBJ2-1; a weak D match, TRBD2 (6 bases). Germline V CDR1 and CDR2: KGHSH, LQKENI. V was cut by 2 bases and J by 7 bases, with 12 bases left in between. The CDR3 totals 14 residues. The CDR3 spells CASSPNRGSNEQFF. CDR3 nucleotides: TGTGCCAGCTCACCAAACCGGGGGTCGAATGAGCAGTTCTTC. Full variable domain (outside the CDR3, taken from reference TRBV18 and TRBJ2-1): NAGVMQNPRHLVRRRGQEARLRCSPMKGHSHVYWYRQLPEEGLKFMVYLQKENIIDESGMPKERFSAEFPKEGPSILRIQQVVRGDSAAYFCASSPNRGSNEQFFGPGTRLTVL.

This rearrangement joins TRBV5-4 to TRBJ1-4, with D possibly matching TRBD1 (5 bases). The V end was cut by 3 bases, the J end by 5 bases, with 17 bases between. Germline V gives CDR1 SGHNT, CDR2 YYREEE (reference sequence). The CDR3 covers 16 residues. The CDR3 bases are TGTGCCAGCAGCTGGGGCGGGGCAGCGGGGAATGAAAAACTGTTTTTT. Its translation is CASSWGGAAGNEKLFF.

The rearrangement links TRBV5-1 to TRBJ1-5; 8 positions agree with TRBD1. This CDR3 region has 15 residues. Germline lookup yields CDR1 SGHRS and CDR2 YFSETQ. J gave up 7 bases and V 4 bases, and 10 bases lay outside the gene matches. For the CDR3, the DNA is TGCGCCAGCAGCCTGAACGGACAGGGTTACCAGCCCCAGCATTTT. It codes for CASSLNGQGYQPQHF.

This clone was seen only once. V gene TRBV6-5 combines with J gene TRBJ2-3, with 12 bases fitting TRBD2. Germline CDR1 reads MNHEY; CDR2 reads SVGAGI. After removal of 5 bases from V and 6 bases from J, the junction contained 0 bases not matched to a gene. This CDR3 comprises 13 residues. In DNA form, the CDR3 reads TGTGCCAGCAGTGGGACTAGCGGGGATACGCAGTATTTT. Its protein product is CASSGTSGDTQYF.

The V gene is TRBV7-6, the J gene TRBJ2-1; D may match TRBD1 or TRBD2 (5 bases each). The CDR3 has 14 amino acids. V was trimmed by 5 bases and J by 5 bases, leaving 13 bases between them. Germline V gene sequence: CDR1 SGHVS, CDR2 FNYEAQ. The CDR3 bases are TGTGCCAGCAGCCCCCGTATGGGGGACAATGAGCAGTTCTTC. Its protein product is CASSPRMGDNEQFF.

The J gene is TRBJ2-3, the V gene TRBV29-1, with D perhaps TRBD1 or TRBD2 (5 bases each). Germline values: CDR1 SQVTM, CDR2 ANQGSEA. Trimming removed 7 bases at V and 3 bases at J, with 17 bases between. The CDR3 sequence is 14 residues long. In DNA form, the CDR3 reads TGCAGCGGGGACGAAGGGGCCGGGACAGATACGCAGTATTTT. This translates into CSGDEGAGTDTQYF.

The CDR3 DNA reads TGTGCCAGTAAGGGGCCTGATTTGAGCTCCTACAATGAGCAGTTCTTC. It specifies CASKGPDLSSYNEQFF. The chain employs TRBV19 and TRBJ2-1; a possible D gene is TRBD1 (5 bases). V gave up 7 bases and J gave up 0 bases, with 16 bases separating them. Germline V gene sequence: CDR1 LNHDA, CDR2 SQIVND (reference sequence). This CDR3 region has 16 residues.

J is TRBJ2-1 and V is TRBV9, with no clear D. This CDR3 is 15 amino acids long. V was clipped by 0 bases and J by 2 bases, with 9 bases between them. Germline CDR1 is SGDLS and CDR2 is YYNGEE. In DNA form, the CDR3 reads TGTGCCAGCAGCGTAGGAATCCTGGCCTACAATGAGCAGTTCTTC. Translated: CASSVGILAYNEQFF.

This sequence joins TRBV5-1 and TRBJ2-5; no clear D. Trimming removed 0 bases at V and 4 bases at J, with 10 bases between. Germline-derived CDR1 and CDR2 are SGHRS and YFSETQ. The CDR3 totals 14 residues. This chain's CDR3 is CASSLAIAGETQYF. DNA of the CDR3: TGCGCCAGCAGCTTGGCCATAGCAGGAGAGACCCAGTACTTC.

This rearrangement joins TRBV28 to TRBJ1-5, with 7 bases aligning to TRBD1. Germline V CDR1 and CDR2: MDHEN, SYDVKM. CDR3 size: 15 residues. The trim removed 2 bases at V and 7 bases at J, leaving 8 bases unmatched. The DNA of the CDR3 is TGTGCCAGCAGTTTACTAGGGGGCGCGGGGCAGCCCCAGCATTTT. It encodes CASSLLGGAGQPQHF. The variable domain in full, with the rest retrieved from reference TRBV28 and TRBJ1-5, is DVKVTQSSRYLVKRTGEKVFLECVQDMDHENMFWYRQDPGLGLRLIYFSYDVKMKEKGDIPEGYSVSREKKERFSLILESASTNQTSMYLCASSLLGGAGQPQHFGDGTRLSIL.

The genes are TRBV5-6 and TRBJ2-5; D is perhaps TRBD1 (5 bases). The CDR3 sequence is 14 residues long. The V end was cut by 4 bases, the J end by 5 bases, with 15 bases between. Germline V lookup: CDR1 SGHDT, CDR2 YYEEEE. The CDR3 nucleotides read TGTGCCAGCAGCGGGTGGGTGACAGATGAGACCCAGTACTTC. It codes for CASSGWVTDETQYF.

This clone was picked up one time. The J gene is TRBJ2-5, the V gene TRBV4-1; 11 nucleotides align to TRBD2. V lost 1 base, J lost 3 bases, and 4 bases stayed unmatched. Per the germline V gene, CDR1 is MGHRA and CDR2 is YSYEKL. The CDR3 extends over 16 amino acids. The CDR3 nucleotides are TGCGCCAGCAGCCAAGTCGGACTAGCGGGCAAAGAGACCCAGTACTTC. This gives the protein CASSQVGLAGKETQYF.

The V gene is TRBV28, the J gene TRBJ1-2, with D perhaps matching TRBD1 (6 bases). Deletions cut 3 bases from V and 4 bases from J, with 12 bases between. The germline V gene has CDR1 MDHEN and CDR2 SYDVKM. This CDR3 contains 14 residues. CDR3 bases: TGTGCCAGCAGTTTGGGGGCAGGCGTCTATGGCTACACCTTC. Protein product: CASSLGAGVYGYTF.

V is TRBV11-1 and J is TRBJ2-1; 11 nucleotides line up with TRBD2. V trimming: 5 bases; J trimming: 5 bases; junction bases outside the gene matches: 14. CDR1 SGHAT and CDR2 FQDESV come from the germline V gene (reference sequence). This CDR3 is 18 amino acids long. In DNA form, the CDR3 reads TGTGCCAGCAGCCGAAGGACTAGCGGGCCGTTAGGGGACAATGAGCAGTTCTTC. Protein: CASSRRTSGPLGDNEQFF.

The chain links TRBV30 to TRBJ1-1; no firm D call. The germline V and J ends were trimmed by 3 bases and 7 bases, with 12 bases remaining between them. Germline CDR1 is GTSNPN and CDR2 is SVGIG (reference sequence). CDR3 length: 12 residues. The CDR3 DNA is TGTGCCTGGAGACTAGGACGGGTTGAAGCTTTCTTT. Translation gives CAWRLGRVEAFF.

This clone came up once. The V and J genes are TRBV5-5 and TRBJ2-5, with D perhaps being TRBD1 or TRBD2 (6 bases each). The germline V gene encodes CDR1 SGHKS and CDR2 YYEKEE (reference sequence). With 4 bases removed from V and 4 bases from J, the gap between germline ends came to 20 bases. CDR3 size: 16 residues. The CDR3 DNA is TGTGCCAGCAGCCAACTCGTTATGGGGGGCCGAGAGACCCAGTACTTC. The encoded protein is CASSQLVMGGRETQYF. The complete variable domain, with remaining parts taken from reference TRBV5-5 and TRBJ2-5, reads DAGVTQSPTHLIKTRGQQVTLRCSPISGHKSVSWYQQVLGQGPQFIFQYYEKEERGRGNFPDRFSARQFPNYSSELNVNALLLGDSALYLCASSQLVMGGRETQYFGPGTRLLVL.

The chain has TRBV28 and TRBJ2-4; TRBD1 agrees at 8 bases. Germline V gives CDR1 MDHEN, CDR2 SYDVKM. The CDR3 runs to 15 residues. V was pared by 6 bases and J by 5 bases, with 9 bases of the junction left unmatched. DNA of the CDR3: TGTGCCAGCAGACTAGGGGGACAGGTAGAAAACATTCAGTACTTC. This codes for CASRLGGQVENIQYF.

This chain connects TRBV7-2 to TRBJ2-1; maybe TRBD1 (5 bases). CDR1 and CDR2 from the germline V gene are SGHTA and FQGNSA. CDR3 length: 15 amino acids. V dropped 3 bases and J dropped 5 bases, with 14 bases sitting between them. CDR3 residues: CASSFWAGLDNEQFF. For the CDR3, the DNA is TGTGCCAGCAGCTTCTGGGCAGGGTTAGACAATGAGCAGTTCTTC. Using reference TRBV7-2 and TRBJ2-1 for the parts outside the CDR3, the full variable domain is GAGVSQSPSNKVTEKGKDVELRCDPISGHTALYWYRQSLGQGLEFLIYFQGNSAPDKSGLPSDRFSAERTGGSVSTLTIQRTQQEDSAVYLCASSFWAGLDNEQFFGPGTRLTVL.

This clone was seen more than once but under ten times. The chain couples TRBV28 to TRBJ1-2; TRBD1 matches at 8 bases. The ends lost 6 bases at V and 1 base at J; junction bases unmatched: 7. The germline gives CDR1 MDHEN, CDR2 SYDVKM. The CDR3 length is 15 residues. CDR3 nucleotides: TGTGCCAGCAGGCCGCGGGACAGGCATAACTATGGCTACACCTTC. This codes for CASRPRDRHNYGYTF.

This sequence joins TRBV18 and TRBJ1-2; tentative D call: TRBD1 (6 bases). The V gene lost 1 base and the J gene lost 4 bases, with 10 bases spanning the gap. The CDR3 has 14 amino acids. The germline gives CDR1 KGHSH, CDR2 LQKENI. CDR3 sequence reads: CASSPQGEGYGYTF. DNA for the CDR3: TGTGCCAGCTCACCACAGGGGGAAGGCTATGGCTACACCTTC.

CDR3 region: CASSPPNSRPPLHF. The CDR3 DNA follows: TGTGCCAGCAGCCCCCCCAATTCCCGCCCACCCCTCCACTTT. V gene TRBV7-2 combines with J gene TRBJ1-6; no firm D call. The CDR3 loop spans 14 amino acids. Deletions cut 5 bases from V and 11 bases from J, with 16 bases between. Looked up from germline, CDR1 is SGHTA and CDR2 is FQGNSA.

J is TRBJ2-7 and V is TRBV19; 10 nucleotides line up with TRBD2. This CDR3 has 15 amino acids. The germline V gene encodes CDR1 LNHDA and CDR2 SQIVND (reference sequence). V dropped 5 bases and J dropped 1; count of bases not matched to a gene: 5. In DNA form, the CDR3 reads TGTGCCAGTAGTCAGGGTAGCGGGAGGTCCTACGAGCAGTACTTC. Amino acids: CASSQGSGRSYEQYF.

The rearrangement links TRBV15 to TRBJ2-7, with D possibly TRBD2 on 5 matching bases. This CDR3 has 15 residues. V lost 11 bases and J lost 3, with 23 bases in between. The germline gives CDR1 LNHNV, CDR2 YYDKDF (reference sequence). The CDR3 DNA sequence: TGTGCCTTAGGACTTCACCCGCCAAGCGTCTACGAGCAGTACTTC. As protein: CALGLHPPSVYEQYF.